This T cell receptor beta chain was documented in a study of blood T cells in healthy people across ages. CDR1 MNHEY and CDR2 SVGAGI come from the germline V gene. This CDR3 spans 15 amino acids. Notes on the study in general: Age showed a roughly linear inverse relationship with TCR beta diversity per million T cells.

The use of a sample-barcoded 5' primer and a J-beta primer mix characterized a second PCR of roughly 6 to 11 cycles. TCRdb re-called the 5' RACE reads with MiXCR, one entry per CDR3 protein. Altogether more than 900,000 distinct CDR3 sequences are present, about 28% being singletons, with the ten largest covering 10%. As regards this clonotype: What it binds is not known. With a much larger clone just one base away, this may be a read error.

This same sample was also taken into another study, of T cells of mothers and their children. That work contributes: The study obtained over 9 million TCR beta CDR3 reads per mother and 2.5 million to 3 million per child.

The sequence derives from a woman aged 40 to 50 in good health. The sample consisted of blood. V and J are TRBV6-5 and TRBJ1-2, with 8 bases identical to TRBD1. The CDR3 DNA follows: TGTGCCAGCGGTTACTCCCGACAGGGGAACTATGGCTACACCTTC. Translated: CASGYSRQGNYGYTF.